These T cell receptor beta chains were read from a single sample in a study of cytomegalovirus exposure and HLA in healthy donors. TCRdb's copy holds only in-frame clones and misses some; the assay was immunoSEQ multiplex PCR. The repertoire consists of 120,000 to 150,000 clones, with roughly four fifths occurring once and the leading ten covering more than 1.5%. The sample comprised PBMCs. The receptor set was obtained from a woman aged 40 to 55 in good health and CMV-seronegative. The CDR3 runs from the conserved cysteine through the conserved F or W. D genes are given only for firm matches. Clone sizes are given selectively: once, few, many, or a class where the clone is expanded.

clone_size,j_call,d_call,v_call,cdr3_nt,cdr3_aa
.,TRBJ1-1,.,TRBV28,TGTGCCAGCAGTGTCCCGGGGTGGCGTAACACTGAAGCTTTCTTT,CASSVPGWRNTEAFF
.,TRBJ2-1,.,TRBV4-1,TGCGCCAGCAGCCAAGATCTCACTAGCCGGCACAATGAGCAGTTCTTC,CASSQDLTSRHNEQFF
few,TRBJ1-6,.,TRBV7-9,TGTGCCAGCAGCTCAACTGACTGGAGCTATAATTCACCCCTCCACTTT,CASSSTDWSYNSPLHF
few,TRBJ2-2,.,TRBV9,TGTGCCAGCAGCGCTCGAGGGCGCGGGGAGCTGTTTTTT,CASSARGRGELFF
few,TRBJ1-1,.,TRBV6-5,TGTGCCAGCAGTTACTATCCGCGTGGGGGCGCTGAAGCTTTCTTT,CASSYYPRGGAEAFF
.,TRBJ2-7,TRBD1,TRBV28,TGTGCCAGCACCACAGGGGGGCCCTACGAGCAGTACTTC,CASTTGGPYEQYF
.,TRBJ2-5,TRBD1,TRBV7-9,TGTGCCAGCAGTCCAACAGGGGGTCTAGGGTACCAAGAGACCCAGTACTTC,CASSPTGGLGYQETQYF
.,TRBJ2-2,.,TRBV5-1,TGCGCCAGCAGCTTGGAACAGTCCAGAAACACCGGGGAGCTGTTTTTT,CASSLEQSRNTGELFF
once,TRBJ1-5,.,TRBV19,TGTGCCAGTAGTAGGGCTACAGGGAATAATCAGCCCCAGCATTTT,CASSRATGNNQPQHF
.,TRBJ2-5,TRBD2,TRBV27,TGTGCCAGCAGGGTAGCGGGAGGGCCCGAGACCCAGTACTTC,CASRVAGGPETQYF
once,TRBJ1-4,TRBD1,TRBV6-1,TGTGCCAGCAGCTTAGAGACAGGGTCTCGTGAAAAACTGTTTTTT,CASSLETGSREKLFF
.,TRBJ2-7,.,TRBV20-1,TGCAGTGTTAGGCGGTACGAGCAGTACTTC,CSVRRYEQYF
.,TRBJ1-2,.,TRBV13,TGTGCCAAGACCCTGATAGCGGGCTATGGCTACACCTTC,CAKTLIAGYGYTF
.,TRBJ1-2,TRBD1,TRBV7-9,TGTGCCAGCAGCTCCGGACAGGGAGTTTGGTATGGCTACACCTTC,CASSSGQGVWYGYTF
.,TRBJ2-3,.,TRBV28,TGTGCCAGCAGTCCGGGGGTGGACTTTGGCACAGATACGCAGTATTTT,CASSPGVDFGTDTQYF
.,TRBJ2-3,.,TRBV15,TGTGCCACCAGCAGAGATAGCGCGGGAACCTTCACAGATACGCAGTATTTT,CATSRDSAGTFTDTQYF
.,TRBJ2-7,TRBD1,TRBV5-6,TGTGCCAGCAGGTACGGGACAGCCTACTACGAGCAGTACTTC,CASRYGTAYYEQYF
.,TRBJ1-1,TRBD1,TRBV15,TGTGCCACCAGCCAGGACAGGGTTCGCGGTGAAGCTTTCTTT,CATSQDRVRGEAFF
.,TRBJ2-3,.,TRBV5-1,TGCGCCAGCAGCTTGGCATCGCCCGCGGATACGCAGTATTTT,CASSLASPADTQYF
.,TRBJ2-3,TRBD1,TRBV4-2,TGTGCCAGCAGACCCTCTACCGCCAGGGGGTCCGATACGCAGTATTTT,CASRPSTARGSDTQYF
.,TRBJ2-5,.,TRBV18,TGTGCCAGCTCACCGCTGTCGGGGTTAGGGACCCAGTACTTC,CASSPLSGLGTQYF
.,TRBJ1-1,TRBD1,TRBV6-5,TGTGCCAGCAGTTACTCGCCGGGACAGATCAACACTGAAGCTTTCTTT,CASSYSPGQINTEAFF
once,TRBJ2-7,TRBD2,TRBV5-6,TGTGCCAGCAGGGGTTCCCCTAGCGGCAGCTCCTACGAGCAGTACTTC,CASRGSPSGSSYEQYF
.,TRBJ1-4,TRBD1,TRBV9,TGTGCCAGCAGCGCAGATTCAACAGGGGGCAGGAAACTGTTTTTT,CASSADSTGGRKLFF
.,TRBJ2-3,.,TRBV5-1,TGCGCCAGCGGCCCCTTCAGCACAGATACGCAGTATTTT,CASGPFSTDTQYF
.,TRBJ1-2,.,TRBV6-5,TGTGCCAGCAGTTGGACACAGGAAGGGGCGGGAGATGGCTACACCTTC,CASSWTQEGAGDGYTF
.,TRBJ2-5,.,TRBV7-3,TGTGCCAGCAGCTTTAACAGTAGGGAGACCCAGTACTTC,CASSFNSRETQYF
.,TRBJ1-1,.,TRBV28,TGTGCCAGCCATCCAATGAACACTGAAGCTTTCTTT,CASHPMNTEAFF